What follows is one TCR beta chain and its context. Antigen specificity is unknown. This CDR3 has 11 residues. Germline V gene lookup returns CDR1 MNHEY and CDR2 SVGAGI. Trimming stripped 7 bases from V and 7 bases from J, with 10 bases between. The source of the sample is a study of blood T cells in healthy people across ages. Points from the study as a whole: While age rose, TCR beta diversity per million T cells dropped in a roughly linear way.

For the second PCR, which ran for 7 to 11 cycles, a sample-barcoded 5' primer and a J-beta primer mix were used. Each cDNA molecule, via a template-switch adaptor with 12 random nucleotides, was tagged. TCRdb re-called the 5' RACE reads through MiXCR, storing one row per CDR3 protein. The sample lists about 1,500,000 distinct CDR3 sequences; about 40% were seen once. Sequencing was carried out using blood. The chain links TRBV6-5 to TRBJ1-1; no firm D call. The clonotype was recovered from a woman under 30 in good health. CDR3 DNA sequence: TGTGCCAGCACCCTATACCTTGAAGCTTTCTTT. It yields the protein CASTLYLEAFF.